A selection of T cell receptor beta chains follows, all from one sample in a study of glioma-infiltrating T cells after dendritic cell vaccination. Sequencing used immunoSEQ multiplex PCR; TCRdb keeps in-frame clones, though not all of them. The data contain roughly 80,000 clones, about 87% of them singletons. Source: blood, taken before dendritic cell vaccination. The receptors come from a human donor with glioblastoma. Each CDR3 is given with its conserved first and last residue. Each record gives: D gene, clone size, V gene, J gene, CDR3 protein, CDR3 DNA. D genes are given only for firm matches. Clone size, where shown, is once, few, many, or a class for clones that have expanded.

TRBD2,NA,TRBV5-4,TRBJ2-7,CASSLAAGGYEQYF,TGTGCCAGCAGCTTGGCAGCGGGGGGTTACGAGCAGTACTTC
NA,NA,TRBV9,TRBJ1-5,CASSETGYSNQPQHF,TGTGCCAGCAGCGAGACGGGGTATAGCAATCAGCCCCAGCATTTT
NA,NA,TRBV6-1,TRBJ1-4,CASRREPLDEKLFF,TGTGCCAGCAGGAGAGAACCGCTCGATGAAAAACTGTTTTTT
NA,NA,TRBV6-1,TRBJ2-1,CASSERGTVSEWRNEQFF,TGTGCCAGCAGTGAAAGGGGTACCGTTTCGGAATGGCGCAATGAGCAGTTCTTC
TRBD1,NA,TRBV18,TRBJ2-7,CASSPGTGGYEQYF,TGTGCCAGCTCACCCGGGACAGGGGGCTACGAGCAGTACTTC
NA,once,TRBV11-2,TRBJ1-2,CASSPLGGFRGYTF,TGTGCCAGCAGCCCCCTCGGGGGTTTTCGTGGCTACACCTTC
NA,NA,TRBV4-1,TRBJ2-1,CASSQDAVSSYNEQFF,TGCGCCAGCAGCCAAGACGCGGTAAGCTCCTACAATGAGCAGTTCTTC
TRBD1,NA,TRBV30,TRBJ1-2,CAWSVEGAGWGYTF,TGTGCCTGGAGTGTAGAGGGGGCAGGGTGGGGCTACACCTTC
NA,NA,TRBV5-1,TRBJ2-1,CASSLGRGNEQFF,TGCGCCAGCAGCTTGGGACGCGGCAATGAGCAGTTCTTC
TRBD1,NA,TRBV5-6,TRBJ2-5,CASSPGQGLGEQYF,TGTGCCAGCAGCCCGGGACAGGGGTTGGGGGAGCAGTACTTC
NA,NA,TRBV18,TRBJ1-2,CASSPMVPPRLSDYGYTF,TGTGCCAGCTCACCAATGGTCCCCCCGCGGCTCTCGGACTATGGCTACACCTTC
NA,NA,TRBV7-3,TRBJ2-2,CASSKGHRRAGELFF,TGTGCCAGCAGTAAGGGACACCGGCGGGCCGGGGAGCTGTTTTTT